These 18 T cell receptor beta chains share one sample of origin, sequenced in a study of cytomegalovirus exposure and HLA in healthy donors. PCR amplification relied on 60 Vbeta primers (plus 13 Jbeta primers). The data were produced by immunoSEQ multiplex PCR, yet TCRdb's version contains in-frame clones alone and is incomplete. The sample includes under 150,000 clones, around 78% seen only once; the top ten take roughly 1.8%. The sample taken for sequencing was PBMCs. These receptors were collected from a woman in her forties or fifties in good health and CMV-seronegative.

The chain uses TRBV10-1 and TRBJ2-7; TRBD1 is a possible D gene (6 bases). The CDR3 spans 21 residues. The ends were cut back, 2 bases at V and 2 bases at J, with 31 bases in the middle. Germline V gene lookup returns CDR1 WNHNN and CDR2 SYGVQD (reference sequence). Written as DNA, the CDR3 is TGCGCCAGCAGTGAGCTCGGGTTGGGGGAGAGAGGTAAAGGGGGTACCTACGAGCAGTACGTC. Its translation: CASSELGLGERGKGGTYEQYV.

V gene TRBV27 combines with J gene TRBJ2-1; 11 bases are shared with TRBD2. V was pared by 5 bases and J by 7 bases, with 13 bases of the junction left unmatched. Per the germline V gene, CDR1 is MNHEY and CDR2 is SMNVEV (reference sequence). The CDR3 extends over 17 amino acids. This CDR3 is CASSRAQLAGVSNEQFF. The CDR3 region has the DNA TGTGCCAGCAGTCGCGCCCAACTAGCGGGAGTTAGTAATGAGCAGTTCTTC.

The rearrangement joins TRBV27 to TRBJ2-1; a weak D match, TRBD2 (6 bases). Trimming pared 2 bases from V and 4 bases from J, leaving 9 bases between. Germline values: CDR1 MNHEY, CDR2 SMNVEV (reference sequence). The CDR3 loop spans 14 amino acids. CDR3 sequence: CASSLVGSYNEQFF. In DNA form, the CDR3 reads TGTGCCAGCAGTTTAGTCGGGAGTTACAATGAGCAGTTCTTC.

The chain has TRBV11-2 and TRBJ2-7; 8 bases match TRBD2. The CDR3 is made up of 17 amino acids. The J segment lost 1 base and the V segment lost 5 bases, leaving 13 bases of the junction unmatched. Germline CDR1 is SGHAT and CDR2 is FQNNGV. This CDR3 is CASSPWTSLGLSYEQYV. The CDR3, as DNA: TGTGCCAGCAGCCCCTGGACTAGCCTCGGGTTGTCCTACGAGCAGTACGTC.

This clone was detected only once. The chain combines TRBV6-6 with TRBJ1-1; weak D call: TRBD1 (5 bases). The germline CDR1 and CDR2 sequences are MNHNY and SVGAGI (reference sequence). V dropped 2 bases and J dropped 5 bases, with 12 bases sitting between them. The CDR3 has 14 amino acids. The CDR3 DNA reads TGTGCCAGCAGTTACCCAGGAGGGGAAACTGAAGCTTTCTTT. Translating it yields CASSYPGGETEAFF.

V is TRBV29-1 and J is TRBJ2-7; 11 nucleotides align to TRBD2. The CDR3 has 13 amino acids. Germline V gene data show CDR1 as SQVTM and CDR2 as ANQGSEA. J lost 6 bases, V lost 7 bases, and 8 bases had no gene match. The CDR3: CSGVLAGAFEQYF. DNA of the CDR3: TGCAGCGGAGTACTAGCGGGAGCGTTCGAGCAGTACTTC.

This clone appeared a few times. This rearrangement joins TRBV6-5 to TRBJ1-4; 9 nucleotides line up with TRBD1. The J segment lost 4 bases and the V segment lost 6 bases, leaving 3 bases of the junction unmatched. The germline gives CDR1 MNHEY, CDR2 SVGAGI. The CDR3 covers 14 residues. CDR3 loop: CASSQTGGNEKLFF. The CDR3 DNA sequence: TGTGCCAGCAGCCAGACAGGGGGTAATGAAAAACTGTTTTTT.

The chain has TRBV30 and TRBJ2-7, with TRBD1 matching 7 bases. This CDR3 has 16 residues. Unmatched junction bases numbered 19, after V lost 5 bases and J lost 6 bases. In germline, CDR1 is GTSNPN, CDR2 SVGIG (reference sequence). The CDR3 reads CAWRSSMTGRIGEQYV. Written as DNA, the CDR3 is TGTGCCTGGCGCTCCTCCATGACAGGGAGAATAGGCGAGCAGTACGTC.

The chain carries TRBV25-1 and TRBJ1-1, with D possibly matching TRBD1 (6 bases). The CDR3 sequence is 14 residues long. Per the germline V gene, CDR1 is MGHDK and CDR2 is SYGVNS. V lost 6 bases to trimming and J lost 5 bases, with 16 bases between them. The CDR3: CASSAPGARTEAFF. In DNA, the CDR3 is TGTGCCAGCAGCGCCCCAGGGGCGCGAACTGAAGCTTTCTTT.

CDR3 in amino acids: CASGLGQGGYTF. The CDR3 DNA reads TGTGCTAGTGGTTTGGGGCAGGGTGGCTACACCTTC. The V and J genes are TRBV12-5 and TRBJ1-2; a weak D match, TRBD1 (5 bases). Trimming removed 1 base at V and 7 bases at J, with 7 bases between. Germline assignment: CDR1 LGHNT and CDR2 FRNRAP. This CDR3 contains 12 residues.

This sequence joins TRBV15 and TRBJ1-2; no clear D. V lost 1 base to trimming and J lost 11 bases, with 17 bases between them. This CDR3 is 14 amino acids long. Germline loops: CDR1 LNHNV, CDR2 YYDKDF (reference sequence). CDR3 nucleotide sequence: TGTGCCACCAGCAGAGGAGGTCATCGGGTTGGGTACACCTTC. Translation: CATSRGGHRVGYTF.

This clone was counted once. This chain uses TRBV21-1 with TRBJ2-7; whether TRBD1, the table's D call, matches the DNA was not checked. TRBV21-1 is designated a pseudogene. This CDR3 spans 21 amino acids. The chain's CDR3 is CASSKAQVAGGKFFLTYEQYV. CDR3 nucleotides: TGTGCCAGCAGCAAAGCGCAGGTCGCAGGGGGTAAATTTTTCTTGACCTACGAGCAGTACGTC.

This clone came up a few times. The rearrangement links TRBV5-1 to TRBJ2-1; 8 bases map to TRBD2. This CDR3 is 15 amino acids long. V shed 3 bases and J 7 bases; nucleotides not matched to a gene: 9. Germline-derived CDR1 and CDR2 are SGHRS and YFSETQ. The CDR3 sequence: CASSSSSGNRNEQFF. CDR3 DNA: TGCGCCAGCAGCTCAAGTAGCGGGAATCGAAATGAGCAGTTCTTC.

This clone was detected once. The gene calls are TRBV11-3 and TRBJ1-1; D is undetermined. The CDR3 contains 13 residues. Trimming removed 5 bases at V and 3 bases at J, with 10 bases between. Per the germline V gene, CDR1 is SGHNT and CDR2 is YENEEA. The DNA for the CDR3 is TGTGCCAGCAGCATCTACGGGGACACTGAAGCTTTCTTT. Translating gives CASSIYGDTEAFF. The full variable domain, its missing parts supplied by reference TRBV11-3 and TRBJ1-1, is EAGVVQSPRYKIIEKKQPVAFWCNPISGHNTLYWYLQNLGQGPELLIRYENEEAVDDSQLPKDRFSAERLKGVDSTLKIQPAELGDSAVYLCASSIYGDTEAFFGQGTRLTVV.

The chain joins TRBV6-1 to TRBJ1-2; tentative D call: TRBD1 (5 bases). CDR3 length: 12 amino acids. CDR1 is MNHNS and CDR2 is SASEGT in the germline V gene. Trimming stripped 2 bases from V and 8 bases from J, with 9 bases between. The CDR3 nucleotides read TGTGCCAGCAGTGAATTAGGGGTCGGCTACACCTTC. Protein product: CASSELGVGYTF.

Notes on this clone: At one boundary the junction diverges from the germline segment, which might be a read error. Other DNA sequences in this sample translate to the same CDR3. The V and J genes are TRBV7-9 and TRBJ1-1; D is perhaps TRBD1 (6 bases). Germline CDR1 SEHNR, CDR2 FQNEAQ (reference sequence). This CDR3 contains 12 residues. Written as DNA, the CDR3 is TGTTCCAGCAGCTTAACAGGGAGTGAAGCTTTCTTT. It is translated as CSSSLTGSEAFF.

V usage is TRBV30 and J usage is TRBJ2-3; tentative D call: TRBD2 (5 bases). The CDR3 runs to 17 residues. Trimming left V 1 base short and J 7 bases short, with 24 bases between. CDR1 and CDR2 (germline): GTSNPN, SVGIG (reference sequence). The CDR3 sequence: CAWSGPDSEFSVYTQYF. In nucleotides, the CDR3 is TGTGCCTGGAGTGGACCCGATAGCGAATTCTCCGTATATACGCAGTATTTT. The whole variable domain, remainder taken from reference TRBV30 and TRBJ2-3, is SQTIHQWPATLVQPVGSPLSLECTVEGTSNPNLYWYRQAAGRGLQLLFYSVGIGQISSEVPQNLSASRPQDRQFILSSKKLLLSDSGFYLCAWSGPDSEFSVYTQYFGPGTRLTVL.

This sequence joins TRBV5-1 and TRBJ1-5, with D possibly being TRBD1 (5 bases). V lost 0 bases and J lost 7, with 11 bases in between. This CDR3 is 14 amino acids long. Germline-derived CDR1 and CDR2 are SGHRS and YFSETQ. The CDR3 DNA sequence: TGCGCCAGCAGCTTGGAAGGGGCTTGGCAGCCCCAGCATTTT. This sequence encodes CASSLEGAWQPQHF. The variable domain in full, completed from reference TRBV5-1 and TRBJ1-5, reads KAGVTQTPRYLIKTRGQQVTLSCSPISGHRSVSWYQQTPGQGLQFLFEYFSETQRNKGNFPGRFSGRQFSNSRSEMNVSTLELGDSALYLCASSLEGAWQPQHFGDGTRLSIL.